This TCR beta chain was recovered during a study of blood T cells in healthy people across ages. Study-level results: Roughly linear age-related decline in beta diversity appeared, significant by age about 40.

After removal of 5 bases from V and 3 bases from J, the junction contained 10 bases not matched to a gene. This CDR3 is built from 16 residues. Germline V gene lookup returns CDR1 SEHNR and CDR2 FQNEAQ (reference sequence). On this clonotype itself: Its specificity is not known.

The use of a sample-barcoded 5' primer and a J-beta primer mix characterized a second PCR of about 6 to 12 cycles. One entry per CDR3 protein results from TCRdb running MiXCR on the 5' RACE reads. The sample yields hundreds of thousands of distinct CDR3 sequences, roughly 60% seen once. The chain carries TRBV7-9 and TRBJ2-7; 10 bases are shared with TRBD1. Specimen: blood. This clonotype originated in a man aged 30-40 years in good health. As DNA, the CDR3 is TGTGCCAGCAGCCCATGGGACAGGGGAGGTCTCTACGAGCAGTACTTC. Translated, it gives CASSPWDRGGLYEQYF. Full variable domain (missing parts from reference TRBV7-9 and TRBJ2-7): DTGVSQNPRHKITKRGQNVTFRCDPISEHNRLYWYRQTLGQGPEFLTYFQNEAQLEKSRLLSDRFSAERPKGSFSTLEIQRTEQGDSAMYLCASSPWDRGGLYEQYFGPGTRLTVT.